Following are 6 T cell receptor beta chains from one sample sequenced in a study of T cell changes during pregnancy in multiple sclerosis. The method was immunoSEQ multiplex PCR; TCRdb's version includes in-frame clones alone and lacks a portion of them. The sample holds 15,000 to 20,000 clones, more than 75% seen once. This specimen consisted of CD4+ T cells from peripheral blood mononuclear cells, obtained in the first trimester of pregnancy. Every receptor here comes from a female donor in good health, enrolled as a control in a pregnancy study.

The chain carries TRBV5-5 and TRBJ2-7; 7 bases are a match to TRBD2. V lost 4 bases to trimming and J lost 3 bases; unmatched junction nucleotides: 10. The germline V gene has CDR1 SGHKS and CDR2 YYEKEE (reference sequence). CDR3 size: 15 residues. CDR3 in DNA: TGTGCCAGCAGCCCCACCAGGACTAGAAACTACGAGCAGTACTTC. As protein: CASSPTRTRNYEQYF.

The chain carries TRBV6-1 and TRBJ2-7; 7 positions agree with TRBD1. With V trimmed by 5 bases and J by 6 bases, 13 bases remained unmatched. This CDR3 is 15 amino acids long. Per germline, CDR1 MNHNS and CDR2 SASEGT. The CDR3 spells CASSFKGAPVGEQYF. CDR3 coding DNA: TGTGCCAGCAGTTTTAAGGGGGCCCCAGTGGGCGAGCAGTACTTC.

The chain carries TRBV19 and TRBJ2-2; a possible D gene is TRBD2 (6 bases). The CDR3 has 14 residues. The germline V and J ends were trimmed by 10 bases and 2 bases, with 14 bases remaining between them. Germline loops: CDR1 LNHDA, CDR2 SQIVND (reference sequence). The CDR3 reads CATIGGINTGELFF. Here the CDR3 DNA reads TGTGCCACCATCGGGGGAATTAACACCGGGGAGCTGTTTTTT.

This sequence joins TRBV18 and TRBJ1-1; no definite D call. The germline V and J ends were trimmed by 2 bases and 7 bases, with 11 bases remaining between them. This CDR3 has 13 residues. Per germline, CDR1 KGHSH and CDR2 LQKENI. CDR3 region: CASSPEGLSEAFF. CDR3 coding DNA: TGTGCCAGCTCACCAGAGGGTTTGAGTGAAGCTTTCTTT.

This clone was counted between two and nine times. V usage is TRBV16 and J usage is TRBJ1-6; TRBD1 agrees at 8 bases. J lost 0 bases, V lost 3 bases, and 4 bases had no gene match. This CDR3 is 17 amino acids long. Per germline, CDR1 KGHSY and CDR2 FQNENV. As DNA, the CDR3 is TGTGCCAGCAGCCAGAGACAGGGGTCCTCCTATAATTCACCCCTCCACTTT. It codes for CASSQRQGSSYNSPLHF.

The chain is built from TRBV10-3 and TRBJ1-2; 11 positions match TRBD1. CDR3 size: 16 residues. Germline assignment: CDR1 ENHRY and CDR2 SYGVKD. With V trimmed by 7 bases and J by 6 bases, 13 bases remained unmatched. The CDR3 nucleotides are TGTGCCATCACCGGAGGACAGGGGGCGCTTGGGAATGGCTACACCTTC. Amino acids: CAITGGQGALGNGYTF.